The entry that follows covers one T cell receptor (beta chain) sequence. No antigen is known for it. Produced via immunoSEQ multiplex PCR; TCRdb's table is partial and in-frame only. The data contain around 69,000 clones, about 88% of them seen just once; the ten biggest clones take up approximately 10%. The sample belongs to a study of T cell responses to AZD1222 COVID-19 vaccine. Looking at the study overall: Second-dose intervals of approximately 4 or approximately 12 weeks were pooled. Notes on the study in general: Close to half of all spike-specific TCRs reportedly target regions of the variants that are unmutated. Spike-specific TCR breadth and depth were elevated following two AZD1222 doses. The donors showed a predominance of white British ancestry and of females, with possible underestimation of clonal diversity.

This CDR3 has 12 amino acids. V was trimmed by 1 base and J by 8 bases, leaving 6 bases between them. Germline CDR1 is SGHDT and CDR2 is YYEEEE. The sequencing used peripheral blood, collected on day 0 of AZD1222 vaccination. The V gene is TRBV5-6, the J gene TRBJ1-4; the D is unclear. The receptor was isolated from an adult in good health. The CDR3 sequence: CASSLFGEKLFF. The CDR3 DNA sequence: TGTGCCAGCAGCTTGTTCGGAGAAAAACTGTTTTTT.